This record covers a single T cell receptor (beta chain). This sample stems from a study of blood T cell repertoires in COVID-19. Germline trimming cut 1 base from V and 0 bases from J; bases unmatched to any gene: 4. The germline V gene has CDR1 SEHNR and CDR2 FQNEAQ (reference sequence). The CDR3 loop spans 16 amino acids. Data came from immunoSEQ multiplex PCR; TCRdb stores just in-frame clones and leaves some out. The sample contains under 150,000 clones, roughly 80% of which appear only once. What was sequenced was peripheral blood. The chain links TRBV7-9 to TRBJ2-3; 7 nucleotides match TRBD2. The source of this sequence is a human donor in a cohort sampled during active COVID-19. The CDR3 is CASSLGGGGSTDTQYF. Written as DNA, the CDR3 is TGTGCCAGCAGCTTAGGAGGCGGGGGAAGCACAGATACGCAGTATTTT.